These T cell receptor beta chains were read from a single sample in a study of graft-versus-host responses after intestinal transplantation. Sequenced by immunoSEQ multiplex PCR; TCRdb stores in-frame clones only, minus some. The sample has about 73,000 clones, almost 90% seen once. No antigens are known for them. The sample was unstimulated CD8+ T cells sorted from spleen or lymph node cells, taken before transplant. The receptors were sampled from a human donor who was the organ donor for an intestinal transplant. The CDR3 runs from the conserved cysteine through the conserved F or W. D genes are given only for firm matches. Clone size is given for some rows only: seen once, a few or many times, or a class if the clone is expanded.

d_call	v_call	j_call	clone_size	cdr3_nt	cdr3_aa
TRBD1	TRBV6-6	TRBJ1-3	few	TGTGCCAGCAGTATCAGGGGGTTCTCTGGAAACACCATATATTTT	CASSIRGFSGNTIYF
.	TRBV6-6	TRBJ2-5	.	TGTGCCAGCAGTTACCGGGGTGGGGAGACCCAGTACTTC	CASSYRGGETQYF
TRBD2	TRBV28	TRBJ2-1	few	TGTGCCAGCAGTCCACCGGGACTAGAATACAATGAGCAGTTCTTC	CASSPPGLEYNEQFF
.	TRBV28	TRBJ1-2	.	TGTGCCAGCAGCTATCGTGGCTATGGCTACACCTTC	CASSYRGYGYTF
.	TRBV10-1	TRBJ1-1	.	TGCGCCAGCAAGTCTAGGCAGACGGGCACTGAAGCTTTCTTT	CASKSRQTGTEAFF
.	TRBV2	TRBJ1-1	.	TGTGCCAGCAGGAGTCCCTGGGACAACACCAAACCGAACACTGAAGCTTTCTTT	CASRSPWDNTKPNTEAFF
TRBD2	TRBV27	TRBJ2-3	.	TGTGCCAGCACCACGCTAGCCAGCGGGGGGGATGGAGATACGCAGTATTTT	CASTTLASGGDGDTQYF
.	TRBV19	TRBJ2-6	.	TGTGCCAGTATGGGGGCAGGGACTGGGGCCAACGTCCTGACTTTC	CASMGAGTGANVLTF
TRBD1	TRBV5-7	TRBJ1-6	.	TGTGCCAGCACCAAAACTACAGGGGTTCGGACACCCCTCCACTTT	CASTKTTGVRTPLHF
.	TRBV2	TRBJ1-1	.	TGTGTTTACCTCTGGCTGAACACTGAAGCTTTCTTT	CVYLWLNTEAFF
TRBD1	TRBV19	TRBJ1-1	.	TGTGCCAGTACCACGACAGGGGATACTGAAGCTTTCTTT	CASTTTGDTEAFF
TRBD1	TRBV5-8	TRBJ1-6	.	TGTGCCAGCAGCTTGGGACAGGGGAATTCACCCCTCCACTTT	CASSLGQGNSPLHF
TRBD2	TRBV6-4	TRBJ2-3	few	TGTGCCAGCAGTGACTCGAGTACTAGCGGGGGGGCCCCAGATACGCAGTATTTT	CASSDSSTSGGAPDTQYF
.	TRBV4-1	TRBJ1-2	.	TGCGCCAGCAGCCAGTCAGGGTTAGACTATGGCTACACCTTC	CASSQSGLDYGYTF
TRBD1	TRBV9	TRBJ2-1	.	TGTGCCAGCAGCGCCCCATTGGGACAGTTCAATGAGCAGTTCTTC	CASSAPLGQFNEQFF
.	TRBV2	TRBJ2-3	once	TGTGCCAGCAGTGAGATAACAGACAAGACAGATACGCAGTATTTT	CASSEITDKTDTQYF
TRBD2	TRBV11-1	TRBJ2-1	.	TGTGCCAGCAGCTTCGAGCGGGGGGGCCTAGTTAATGAGCAGTTCTTC	CASSFERGGLVNEQFF
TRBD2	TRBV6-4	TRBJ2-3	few	TGTGCCAGCAGTGCTAGCGGGGGCACAGATACGCAGTATTTT	CASSASGGTDTQYF
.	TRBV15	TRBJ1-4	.	TGTGCCACCAGCAGAGTACGAGGAGCAACTAATGAAAAACTGTTTTTT	CATSRVRGATNEKLFF
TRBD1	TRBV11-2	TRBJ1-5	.	TGTGCCAGCAGCCTCCGGGACAGGGATCATCAGCCCCAGCATTTT	CASSLRDRDHQPQHF
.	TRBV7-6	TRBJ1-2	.	TGTGCCAGCAGCCCTACACAGATAGGGGCAGTCTATGGCTACACCTTC	CASSPTQIGAVYGYTF
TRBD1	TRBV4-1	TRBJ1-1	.	TGCGCCAGCAGCCAAGGGACAGGGGGCCCTCCTGAAGCTTTCTTT	CASSQGTGGPPEAFF
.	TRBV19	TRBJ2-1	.	TGTGCCAGTAGTATCCCACTAGCTAAGAGCTCCTACAATGAGCAGTTCTTC	CASSIPLAKSSYNEQFF
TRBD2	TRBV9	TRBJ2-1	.	TGTGCCAGCAGCCTCCGGGGGGGGCCCAATGAGCAGTTCTTC	CASSLRGGPNEQFF
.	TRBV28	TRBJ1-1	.	TGTGCCAGCAGGACAGATTACACTGAAGCTTTCTTT	CASRTDYTEAFF
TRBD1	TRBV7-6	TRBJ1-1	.	TGTGCCAGCAGCTTACATACCGGGACAGGGGATCGGGACACTGAAGCTTTCTTT	CASSLHTGTGDRDTEAFF
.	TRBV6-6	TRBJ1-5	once	TGTGCCAGCAGTTACGCAGGGTACCAGCCCCAGCATTTT	CASSYAGYQPQHF
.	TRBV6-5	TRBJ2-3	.	TGTGCCAGCAGTTACGGGTGGGGGAGGTCAGATACGCAGTATTTT	CASSYGWGRSDTQYF